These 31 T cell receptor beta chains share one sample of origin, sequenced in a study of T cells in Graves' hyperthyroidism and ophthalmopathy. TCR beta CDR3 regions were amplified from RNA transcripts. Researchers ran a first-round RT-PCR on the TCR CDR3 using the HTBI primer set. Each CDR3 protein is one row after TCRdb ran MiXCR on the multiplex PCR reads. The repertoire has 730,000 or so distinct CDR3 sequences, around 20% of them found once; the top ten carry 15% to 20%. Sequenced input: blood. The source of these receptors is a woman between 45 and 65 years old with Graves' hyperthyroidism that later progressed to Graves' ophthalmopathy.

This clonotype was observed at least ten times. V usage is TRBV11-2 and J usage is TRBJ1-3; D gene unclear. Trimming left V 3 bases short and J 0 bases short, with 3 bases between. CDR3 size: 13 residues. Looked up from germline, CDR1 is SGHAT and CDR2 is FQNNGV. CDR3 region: CASSFASGNTIYF. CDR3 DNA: TGTGCCAGCAGCTTCGCCTCTGGAAACACCATATATTTT.

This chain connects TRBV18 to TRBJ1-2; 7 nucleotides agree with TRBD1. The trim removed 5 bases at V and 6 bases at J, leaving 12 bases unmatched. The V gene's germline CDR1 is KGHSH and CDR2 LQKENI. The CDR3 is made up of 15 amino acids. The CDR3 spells CASSTKGAQNDGYTF. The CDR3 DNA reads TGTGCCAGCTCAACGAAGGGGGCGCAGAATGATGGCTACACCTTC. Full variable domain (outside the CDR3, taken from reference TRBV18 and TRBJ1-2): NAGVMQNPRHLVRRRGQEARLRCSPMKGHSHVYWYRQLPEEGLKFMVYLQKENIIDESGMPKERFSAEFPKEGPSILRIQQVVRGDSAAYFCASSTKGAQNDGYTFGSGTRLTVV.

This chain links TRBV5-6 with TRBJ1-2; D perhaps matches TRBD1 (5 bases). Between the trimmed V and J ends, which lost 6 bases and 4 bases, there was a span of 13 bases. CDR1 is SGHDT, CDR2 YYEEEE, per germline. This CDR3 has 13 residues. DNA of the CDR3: TGTGCCAGCACCAAGGGACCGATCTATGGCTACACCTTC. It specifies CASTKGPIYGYTF.

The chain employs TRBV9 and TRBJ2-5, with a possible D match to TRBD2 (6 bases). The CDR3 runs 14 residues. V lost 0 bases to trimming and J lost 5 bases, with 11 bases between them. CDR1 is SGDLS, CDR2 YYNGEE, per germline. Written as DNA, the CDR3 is TGTGCCAGCAGCGTAGGACTAGGCCTTGAGACCCAGTACTTC. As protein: CASSVGLGLETQYF.

The CDR3 loop reads CSVEGAWARYNEQFF. CDR3 coding DNA: TGCAGCGTTGAGGGGGCGTGGGCGCGGTACAATGAGCAGTTCTTC. The chain combines TRBV29-1 with TRBJ2-1, with D possibly matching TRBD1 (6 bases). Trimming shortened V by 3 bases and J by 4 bases, and 16 bases separated the two germline ends. This CDR3 region has 15 residues. Germline V gene sequence: CDR1 SQVTM, CDR2 ANQGSEA.

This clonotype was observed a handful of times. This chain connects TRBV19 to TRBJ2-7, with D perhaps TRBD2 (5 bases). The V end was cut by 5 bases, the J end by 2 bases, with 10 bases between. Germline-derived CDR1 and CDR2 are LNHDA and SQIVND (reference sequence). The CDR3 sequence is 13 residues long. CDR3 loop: CASSPGKAYEQYF. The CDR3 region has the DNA TGTGCCAGTAGTCCCGGGAAGGCCTACGAGCAGTACTTC. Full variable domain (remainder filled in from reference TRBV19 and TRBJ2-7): DGGITQSPKYLFRKEGQNVTLSCEQNLNHDAMYWYRQDPGQGLRLIYYSQIVNDFQKGDIAEGYSVSREKKESFPLTVTSAQKNPTAFYLCASSPGKAYEQYFGPGTRLTVT.

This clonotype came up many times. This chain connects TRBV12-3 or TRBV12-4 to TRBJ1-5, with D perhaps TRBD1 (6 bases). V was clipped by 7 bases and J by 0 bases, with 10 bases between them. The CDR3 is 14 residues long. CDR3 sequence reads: CASNGQYSNQPQHF. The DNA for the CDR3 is TGTGCCAGCAACGGACAGTATAGCAATCAGCCCCAGCATTTT.

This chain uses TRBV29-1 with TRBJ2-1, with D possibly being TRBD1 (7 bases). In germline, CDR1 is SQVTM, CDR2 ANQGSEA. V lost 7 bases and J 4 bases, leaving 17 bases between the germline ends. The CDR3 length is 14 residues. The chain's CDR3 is CSAEGPGGYNEQFF. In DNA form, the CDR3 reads TGCAGCGCAGAGGGCCCAGGGGGGTACAATGAGCAGTTCTTC.

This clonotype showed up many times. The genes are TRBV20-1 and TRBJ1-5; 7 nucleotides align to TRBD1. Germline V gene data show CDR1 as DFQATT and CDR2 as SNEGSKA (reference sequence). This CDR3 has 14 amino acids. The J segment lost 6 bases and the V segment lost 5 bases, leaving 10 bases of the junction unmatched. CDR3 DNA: TGCAGTGCTTCGAAAGCAGGGGGTCCTCAGCCCCAGCATTTT. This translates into CSASKAGGPQPQHF.

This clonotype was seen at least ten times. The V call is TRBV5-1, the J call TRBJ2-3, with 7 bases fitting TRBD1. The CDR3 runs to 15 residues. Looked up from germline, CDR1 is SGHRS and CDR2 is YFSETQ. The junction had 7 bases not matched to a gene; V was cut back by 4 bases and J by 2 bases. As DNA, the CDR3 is TGCGCCAGCAGCGCGGTAGGACAGGACACAGATACGCAGTATTTT. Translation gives CASSAVGQDTDTQYF.

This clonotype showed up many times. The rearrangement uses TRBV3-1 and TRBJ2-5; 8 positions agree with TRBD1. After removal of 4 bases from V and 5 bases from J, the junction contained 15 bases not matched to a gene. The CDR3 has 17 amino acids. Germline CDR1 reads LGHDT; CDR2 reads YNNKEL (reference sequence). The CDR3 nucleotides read TGTGCCAGCAGCCCCCCCCCATTCGGACAGGGTGGGGAGACCCAGTACTTC. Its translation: CASSPPPFGQGGETQYF.

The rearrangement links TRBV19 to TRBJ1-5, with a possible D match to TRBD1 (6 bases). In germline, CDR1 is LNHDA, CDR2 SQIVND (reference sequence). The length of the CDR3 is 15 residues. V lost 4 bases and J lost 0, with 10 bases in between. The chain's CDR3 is CASSTTGTSNQPQHF. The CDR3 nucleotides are TGTGCCAGTAGTACCACAGGGACTAGCAATCAGCCCCAGCATTTT.

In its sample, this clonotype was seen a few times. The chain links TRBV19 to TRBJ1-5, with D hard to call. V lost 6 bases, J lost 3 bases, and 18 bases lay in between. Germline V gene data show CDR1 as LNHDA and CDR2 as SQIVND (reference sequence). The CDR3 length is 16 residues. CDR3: CASSPTRPGPNQPQHF. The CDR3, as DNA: TGTGCCAGTAGCCCAACAAGACCGGGCCCCAATCAGCCCCAGCATTTT. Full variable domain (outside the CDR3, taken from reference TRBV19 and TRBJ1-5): DGGITQSPKYLFRKEGQNVTLSCEQNLNHDAMYWYRQDPGQGLRLIYYSQIVNDFQKGDIAEGYSVSREKKESFPLTVTSAQKNPTAFYLCASSPTRPGPNQPQHFGDGTRLSIL.

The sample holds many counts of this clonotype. CDR3 loop: CASTTSRGGRSWQFF. The CDR3 coding sequence is TGTGCCAGCACAACCAGTCGGGGGGGCCGCTCTTGGCAGTTCTTC. The chain couples TRBV12-3 or TRBV12-4 to TRBJ2-1; 8 nucleotides line up with TRBD2. The CDR3 totals 15 residues. Losses at the gene ends were 7 bases for V and 12 bases for J; bases not matched to a gene: 17.

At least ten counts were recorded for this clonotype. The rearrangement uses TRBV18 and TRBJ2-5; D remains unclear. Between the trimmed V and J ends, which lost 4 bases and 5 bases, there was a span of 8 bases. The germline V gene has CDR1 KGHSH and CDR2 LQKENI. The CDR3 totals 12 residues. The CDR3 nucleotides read TGTGCCAGCTCACTGACGCAGGAGACCCAGTACTTC. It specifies CASSLTQETQYF.

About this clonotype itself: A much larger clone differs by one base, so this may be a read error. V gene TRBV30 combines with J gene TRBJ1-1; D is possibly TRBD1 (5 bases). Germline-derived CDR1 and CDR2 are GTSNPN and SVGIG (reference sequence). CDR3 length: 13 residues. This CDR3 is CAWRTGGNAEAFF. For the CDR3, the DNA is TGTGCCTGGAGGACGGGGGGGAACGCTGAAGCTTTCTTT.

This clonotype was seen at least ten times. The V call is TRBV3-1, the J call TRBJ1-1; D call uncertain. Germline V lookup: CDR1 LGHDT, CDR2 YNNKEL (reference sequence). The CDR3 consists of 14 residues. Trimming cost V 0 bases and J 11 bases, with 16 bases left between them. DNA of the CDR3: TGTGCCAGCAGCCAAGATTTTGCGGGTCGGGAGGCTTTCTTT. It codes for CASSQDFAGREAFF.

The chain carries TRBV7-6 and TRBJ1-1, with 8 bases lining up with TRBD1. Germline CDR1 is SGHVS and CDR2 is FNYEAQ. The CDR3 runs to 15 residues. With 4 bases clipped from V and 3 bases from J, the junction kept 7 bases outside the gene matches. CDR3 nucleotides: TGTGCCAGCAGCTCGCGACAGGGGTTGCACACTGAAGCTTTCTTT. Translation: CASSSRQGLHTEAFF.

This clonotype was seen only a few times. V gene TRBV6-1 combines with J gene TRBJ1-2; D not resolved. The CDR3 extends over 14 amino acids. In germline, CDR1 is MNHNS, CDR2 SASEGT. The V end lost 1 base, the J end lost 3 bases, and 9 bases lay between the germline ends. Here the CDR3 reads CASSEGGTYYGYTF. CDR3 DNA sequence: TGTGCCAGCAGTGAAGGTGGCACCTACTATGGCTACACCTTC.

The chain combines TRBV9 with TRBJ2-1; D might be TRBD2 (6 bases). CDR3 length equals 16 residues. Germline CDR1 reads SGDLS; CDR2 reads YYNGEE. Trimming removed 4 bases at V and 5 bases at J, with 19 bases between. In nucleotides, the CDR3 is TGTGCCAGCAGCAGGGGAGGTGACGGGATGAACAATGAGCAGTTCTTC. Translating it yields CASSRGGDGMNNEQFF. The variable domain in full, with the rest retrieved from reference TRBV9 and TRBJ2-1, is DSGVTQTPKHLITATGQRVTLRCSPRSGDLSVYWYQQSLDQGLQFLIQYYNGEERAKGNILERFSAQQFPDLHSELNLSSLELGDSALYFCASSRGGDGMNNEQFFGPGTRLTVL.

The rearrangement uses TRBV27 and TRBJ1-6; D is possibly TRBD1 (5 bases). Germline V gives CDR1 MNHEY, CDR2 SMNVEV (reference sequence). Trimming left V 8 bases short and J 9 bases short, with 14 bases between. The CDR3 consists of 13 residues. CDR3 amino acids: CASAPGTGSPLHF. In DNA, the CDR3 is TGTGCCAGCGCCCCGGGGACGGGTTCACCCCTCCACTTT.

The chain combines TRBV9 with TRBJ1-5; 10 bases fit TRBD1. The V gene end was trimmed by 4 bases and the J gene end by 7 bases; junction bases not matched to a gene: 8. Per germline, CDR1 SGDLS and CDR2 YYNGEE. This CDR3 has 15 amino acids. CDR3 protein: CASSRGQGSQQPQHF. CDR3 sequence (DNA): TGTGCCAGCAGCCGGGGACAGGGGTCTCAGCAGCCCCAGCATTTT. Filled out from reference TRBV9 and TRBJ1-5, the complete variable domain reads DSGVTQTPKHLITATGQRVTLRCSPRSGDLSVYWYQQSLDQGLQFLIQYYNGEERAKGNILERFSAQQFPDLHSELNLSSLELGDSALYFCASSRGQGSQQPQHFGDGTRLSIL.

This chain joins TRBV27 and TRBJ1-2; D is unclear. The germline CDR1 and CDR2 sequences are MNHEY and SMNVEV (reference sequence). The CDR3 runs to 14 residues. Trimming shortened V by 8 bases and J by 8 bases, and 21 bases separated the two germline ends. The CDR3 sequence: CASSTPGHQEGYTF. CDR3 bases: TGTGCCAGCTCAACCCCGGGCCATCAGGAAGGCTACACCTTC.

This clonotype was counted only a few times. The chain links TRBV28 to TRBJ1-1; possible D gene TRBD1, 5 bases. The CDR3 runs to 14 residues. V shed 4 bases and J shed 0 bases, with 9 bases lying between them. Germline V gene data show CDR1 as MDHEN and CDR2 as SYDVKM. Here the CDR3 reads CASSSRQLNTEAFF. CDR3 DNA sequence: TGTGCCAGCAGTTCTCGACAGCTGAACACTGAAGCTTTCTTT.

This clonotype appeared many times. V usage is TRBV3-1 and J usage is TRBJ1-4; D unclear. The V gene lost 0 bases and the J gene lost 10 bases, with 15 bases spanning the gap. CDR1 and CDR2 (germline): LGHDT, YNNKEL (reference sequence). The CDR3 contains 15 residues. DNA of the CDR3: TGTGCCAGCAGCCAAGAAGGGCGGCATGGAAGAAAACTGTTTTTT. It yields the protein CASSQEGRHGRKLFF.

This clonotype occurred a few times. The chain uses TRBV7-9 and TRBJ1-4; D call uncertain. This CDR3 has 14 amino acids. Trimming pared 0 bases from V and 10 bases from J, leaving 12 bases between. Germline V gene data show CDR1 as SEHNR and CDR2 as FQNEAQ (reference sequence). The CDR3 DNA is TGTGCCAGCAGCTTAGCGGAAGGACTCGGAAAACTGTTTTTT. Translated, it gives CASSLAEGLGKLFF. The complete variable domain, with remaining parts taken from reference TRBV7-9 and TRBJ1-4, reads DTGVSQNPRHKITKRGQNVTFRCDPISEHNRLYWYRQTLGQGPEFLTYFQNEAQLEKSRLLSDRFSAERPKGSFSTLEIQRTEQGDSAMYLCASSLAEGLGKLFFGSGTQLSVL.

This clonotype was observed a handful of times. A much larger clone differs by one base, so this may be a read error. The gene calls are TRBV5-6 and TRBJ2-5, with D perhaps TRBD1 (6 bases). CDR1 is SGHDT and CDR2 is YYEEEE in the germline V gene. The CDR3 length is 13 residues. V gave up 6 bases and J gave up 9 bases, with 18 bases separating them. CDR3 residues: CASNIPGVEAQYF. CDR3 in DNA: TGTGCCAGCAACATCCCAGGGGTTGAGGCCCAGTACTTC.

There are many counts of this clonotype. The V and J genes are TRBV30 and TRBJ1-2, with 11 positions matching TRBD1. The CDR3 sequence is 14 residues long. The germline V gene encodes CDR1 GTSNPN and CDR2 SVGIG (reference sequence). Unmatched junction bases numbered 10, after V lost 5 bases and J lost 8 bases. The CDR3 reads CAWDLGTGGSGYTF. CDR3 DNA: TGTGCCTGGGACCTCGGGACAGGGGGATCGGGCTACACCTTC. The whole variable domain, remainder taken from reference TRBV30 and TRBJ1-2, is SQTIHQWPATLVQPVGSPLSLECTVEGTSNPNLYWYRQAAGRGLQLLFYSVGIGQISSEVPQNLSASRPQDRQFILSSKKLLLSDSGFYLCAWDLGTGGSGYTFGSGTRLTVV.

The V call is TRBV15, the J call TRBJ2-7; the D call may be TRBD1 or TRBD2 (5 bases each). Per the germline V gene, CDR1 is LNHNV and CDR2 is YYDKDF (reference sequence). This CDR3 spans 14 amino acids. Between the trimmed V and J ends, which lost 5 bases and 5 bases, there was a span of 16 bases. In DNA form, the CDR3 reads TGTGCCACCAGCCCCCGGGCAGGGAGCGACGAGCAGTACTTC. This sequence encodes CATSPRAGSDEQYF.

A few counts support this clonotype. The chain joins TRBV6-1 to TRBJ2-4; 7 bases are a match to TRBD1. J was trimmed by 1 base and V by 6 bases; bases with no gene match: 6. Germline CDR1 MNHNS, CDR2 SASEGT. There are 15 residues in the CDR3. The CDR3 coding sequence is TGTGCCAGCAGCCGAGAACAGGGGGCCAAAAACATTCAGTACTTC. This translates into CASSREQGAKNIQYF.

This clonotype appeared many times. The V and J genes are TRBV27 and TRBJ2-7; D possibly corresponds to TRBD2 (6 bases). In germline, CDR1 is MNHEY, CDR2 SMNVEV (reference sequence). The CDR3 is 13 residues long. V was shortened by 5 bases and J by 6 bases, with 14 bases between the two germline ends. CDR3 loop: CASSLGEEFEQYF. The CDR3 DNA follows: TGTGCCAGCAGTCTGGGGGAGGAGTTCGAGCAGTACTTC.